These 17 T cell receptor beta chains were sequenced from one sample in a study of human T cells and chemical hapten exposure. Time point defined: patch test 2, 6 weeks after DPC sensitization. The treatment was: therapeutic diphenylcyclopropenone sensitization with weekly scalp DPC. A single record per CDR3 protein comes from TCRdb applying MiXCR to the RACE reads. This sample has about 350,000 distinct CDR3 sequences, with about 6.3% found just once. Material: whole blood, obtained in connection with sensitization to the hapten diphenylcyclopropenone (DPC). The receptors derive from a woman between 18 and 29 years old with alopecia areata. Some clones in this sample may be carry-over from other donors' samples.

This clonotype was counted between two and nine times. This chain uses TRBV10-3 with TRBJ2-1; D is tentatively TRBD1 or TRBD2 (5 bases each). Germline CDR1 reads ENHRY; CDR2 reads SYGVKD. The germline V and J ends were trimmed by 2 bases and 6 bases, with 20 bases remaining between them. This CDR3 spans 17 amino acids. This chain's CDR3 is CAISELGASLDFNEQFF. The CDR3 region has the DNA TGTGCCATCAGTGAGCTAGGGGCTAGCCTAGATTTCAATGAGCAGTTCTTC.

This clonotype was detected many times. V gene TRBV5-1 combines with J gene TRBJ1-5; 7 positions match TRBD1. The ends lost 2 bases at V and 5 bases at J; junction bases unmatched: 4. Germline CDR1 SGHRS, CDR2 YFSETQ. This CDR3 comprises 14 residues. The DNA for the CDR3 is TGCGCCAGCAGCTTCACCGGGACAGATCAGCCCCAGCATTTT. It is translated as CASSFTGTDQPQHF.

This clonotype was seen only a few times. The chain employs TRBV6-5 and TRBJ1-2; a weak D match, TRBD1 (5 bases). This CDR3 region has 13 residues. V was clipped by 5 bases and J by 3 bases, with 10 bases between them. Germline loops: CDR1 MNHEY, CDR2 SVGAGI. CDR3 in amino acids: CASSQGWDYGYTF. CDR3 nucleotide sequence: TGTGCCAGCAGTCAGGGATGGGACTATGGCTACACCTTC.

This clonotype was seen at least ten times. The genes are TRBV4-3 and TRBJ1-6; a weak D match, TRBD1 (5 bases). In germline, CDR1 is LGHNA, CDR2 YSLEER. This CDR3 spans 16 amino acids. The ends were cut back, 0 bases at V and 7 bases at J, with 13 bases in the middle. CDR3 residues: CASSQETFRGNSPLHF. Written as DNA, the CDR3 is TGCGCCAGCAGCCAAGAGACTTTTAGGGGCAATTCACCCCTCCACTTT.

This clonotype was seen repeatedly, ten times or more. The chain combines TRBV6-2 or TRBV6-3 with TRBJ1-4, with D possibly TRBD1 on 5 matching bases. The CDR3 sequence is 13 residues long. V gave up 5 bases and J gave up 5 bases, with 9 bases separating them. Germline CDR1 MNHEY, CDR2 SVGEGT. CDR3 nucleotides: TGTGCCAGCAGTCGGGACGGGAATGAAAAACTGTTTTTT. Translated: CASSRDGNEKLFF.

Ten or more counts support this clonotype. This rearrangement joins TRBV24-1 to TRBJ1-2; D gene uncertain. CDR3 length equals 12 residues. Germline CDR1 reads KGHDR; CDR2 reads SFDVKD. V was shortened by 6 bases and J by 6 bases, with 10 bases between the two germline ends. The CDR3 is CATSNKGDGYTF. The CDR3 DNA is TGTGCCACCAGTAACAAAGGAGATGGCTACACCTTC.

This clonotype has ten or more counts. The CDR3 reads CASGLVPRANEQYF. The CDR3, as DNA: TGTGCTAGTGGTTTGGTACCCAGGGCCAACGAGCAGTACTTC. The V gene is TRBV12-5, the J gene TRBJ2-7; a possible D gene is TRBD1 (5 bases). Trimming cost V 0 bases and J 5 bases, with 11 bases left between them. Germline V lookup: CDR1 LGHNT, CDR2 FRNRAP. This CDR3 region has 14 residues.

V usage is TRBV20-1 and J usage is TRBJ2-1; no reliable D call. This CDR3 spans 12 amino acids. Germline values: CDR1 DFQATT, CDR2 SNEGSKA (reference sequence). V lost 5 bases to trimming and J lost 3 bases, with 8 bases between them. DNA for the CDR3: TGCAGTGCTCCAGTAGTCTACAATGAGCAGTTCTTC. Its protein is CSAPVVYNEQFF.

The CDR3 nucleotides are TGCAGCGTAAGGGACACCTCCTACGAGCAGTACTTC. Translating gives CSVRDTSYEQYF. The chain links TRBV29-1 to TRBJ2-7; D possibly corresponds to TRBD1 (6 bases). This CDR3 has 12 amino acids. Trimming took off 6 bases at V and 0 bases at J, with 9 bases between the two ends. The germline gives CDR1 SQVTM, CDR2 ANQGSEA.

DNA for the CDR3: TGTGCCAGCAGTTTAAAGGGTTCTGGGGCCAACGTCCTGACTTTC. This translates into CASSLKGSGANVLTF. The chain joins TRBV12-3 or TRBV12-4 to TRBJ2-6; D not certain. Trimming removed 2 bases at V and 1 base at J, with 6 bases between. This CDR3 is built from 15 residues.

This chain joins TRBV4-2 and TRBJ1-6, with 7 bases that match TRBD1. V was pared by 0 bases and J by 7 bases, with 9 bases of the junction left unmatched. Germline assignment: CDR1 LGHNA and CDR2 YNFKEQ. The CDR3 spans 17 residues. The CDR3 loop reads CASSQEWSGTVNSPLHF. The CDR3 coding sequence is TGTGCCAGCAGCCAAGAATGGTCCGGGACAGTAAATTCACCCCTCCACTTT.

The CDR3 sequence: CSAPSFGREYSNQPQHF. The CDR3 region has the DNA TGCAGTGCTCCTTCCTTTGGGCGGGAGTATAGCAATCAGCCCCAGCATTTT. The rearrangement joins TRBV20-1 to TRBJ1-5; D uncertain. The germline V and J ends were trimmed by 5 bases and 0 bases, with 20 bases remaining between them. Germline V gene data show CDR1 as DFQATT and CDR2 as SNEGSKA (reference sequence). The CDR3 runs 17 residues.

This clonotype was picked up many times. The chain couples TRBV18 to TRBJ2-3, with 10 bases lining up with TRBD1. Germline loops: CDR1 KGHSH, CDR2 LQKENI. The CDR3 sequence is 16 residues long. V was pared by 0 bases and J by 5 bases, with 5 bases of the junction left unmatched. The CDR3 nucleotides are TGTGCCAGCTCACCACCGAGACAGGGGGCCGGAGATACGCAGTATTTT. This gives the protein CASSPPRQGAGDTQYF.

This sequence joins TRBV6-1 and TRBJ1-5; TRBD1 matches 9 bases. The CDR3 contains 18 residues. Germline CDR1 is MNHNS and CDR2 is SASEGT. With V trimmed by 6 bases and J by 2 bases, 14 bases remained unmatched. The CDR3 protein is CASRTGTGPYVGNQPQHF. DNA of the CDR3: TGTGCCAGCAGAACCGGGACAGGGCCTTACGTGGGCAATCAGCCCCAGCATTTT.

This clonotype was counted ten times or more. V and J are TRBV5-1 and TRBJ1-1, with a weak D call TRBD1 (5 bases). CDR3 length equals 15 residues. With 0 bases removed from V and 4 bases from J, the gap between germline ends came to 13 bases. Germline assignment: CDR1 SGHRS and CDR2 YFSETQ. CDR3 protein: CASSLAPQDSTEAFF. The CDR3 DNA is TGCGCCAGCAGCTTGGCTCCACAGGATTCCACTGAAGCTTTCTTT. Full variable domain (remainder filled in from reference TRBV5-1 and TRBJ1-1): KAGVTQTPRYLIKTRGQQVTLSCSPISGHRSVSWYQQTPGQGLQFLFEYFSETQRNKGNFPGRFSGRQFSNSRSEMNVSTLELGDSALYLCASSLAPQDSTEAFFGQGTRLTVV.

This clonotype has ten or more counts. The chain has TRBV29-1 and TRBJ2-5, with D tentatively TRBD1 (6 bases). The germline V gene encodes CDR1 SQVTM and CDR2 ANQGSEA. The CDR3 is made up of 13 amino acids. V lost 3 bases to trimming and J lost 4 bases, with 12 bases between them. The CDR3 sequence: CSVDSTGLETQYF. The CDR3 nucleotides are TGCAGCGTTGATTCCACAGGGTTAGAGACCCAGTACTTC. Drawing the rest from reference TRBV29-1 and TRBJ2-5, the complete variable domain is SAVISQKPSRDICQRGTSLTIQCQVDSQVTMMFWYRQQPGQSLTLIATANQGSEATYESGFVIDKFPISRPNLTFSTLTVSNMSPEDSSIYLCSVDSTGLETQYFGPGTRLLVL.

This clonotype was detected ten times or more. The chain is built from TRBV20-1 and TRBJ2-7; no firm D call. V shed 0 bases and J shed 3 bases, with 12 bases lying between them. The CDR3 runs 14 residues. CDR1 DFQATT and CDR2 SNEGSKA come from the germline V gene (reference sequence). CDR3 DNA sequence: TGCAGTGCTAGAGATTTTGGCAGGAGCTACGAGCAGTACTTC. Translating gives CSARDFGRSYEQYF.